The entry below gives a single TCR beta chain sequence along with its context. The CDR3 totals 17 residues. Between the trimmed V and J ends, which lost 2 bases and 2 bases, there was a span of 19 bases. The germline CDR1 and CDR2 sequences are SGDLS and YYNGEE. This sample stems from a study of control samples from healthy donors and cancer patients. Assay: immunoSEQ multiplex PCR; the TCRdb copy retains only in-frame clones and omits some. Here the sample spans tens of thousands of clones, almost 85% being singletons. Specimen: blood. The genes are TRBV9 and TRBJ1-1; D might be TRBD1 (5 bases). This receptor was identified in a man between 35 and 55 years old in good health. This chain's CDR3 is CASSVTSRVGHNTEAFF. DNA for the CDR3: TGTGCCAGCAGCGTCACTTCACGTGTAGGACACAACACTGAAGCTTTCTTT. Full variable domain (rest looked up from reference TRBV9 and TRBJ1-1): DSGVTQTPKHLITATGQRVTLRCSPRSGDLSVYWYQQSLDQGLQFLIQYYNGEERAKGNILERFSAQQFPDLHSELNLSSLELGDSALYFCASSVTSRVGHNTEAFFGQGTRLTVV.